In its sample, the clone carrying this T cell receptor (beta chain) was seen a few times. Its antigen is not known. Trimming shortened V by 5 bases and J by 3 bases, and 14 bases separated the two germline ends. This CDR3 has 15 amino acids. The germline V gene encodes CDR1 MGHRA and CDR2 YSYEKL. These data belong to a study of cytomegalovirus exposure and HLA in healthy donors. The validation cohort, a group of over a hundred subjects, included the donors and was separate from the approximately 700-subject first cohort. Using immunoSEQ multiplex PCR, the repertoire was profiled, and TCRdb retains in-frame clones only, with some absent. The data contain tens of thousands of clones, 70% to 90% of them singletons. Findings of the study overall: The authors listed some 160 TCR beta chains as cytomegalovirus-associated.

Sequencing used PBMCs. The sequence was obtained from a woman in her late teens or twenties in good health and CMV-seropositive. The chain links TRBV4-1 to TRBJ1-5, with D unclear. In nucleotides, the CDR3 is TGCGCCAGCAGCACCCAGGTTAAGGACAATCAGCCCCAGCATTTT. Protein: CASSTQVKDNQPQHF.